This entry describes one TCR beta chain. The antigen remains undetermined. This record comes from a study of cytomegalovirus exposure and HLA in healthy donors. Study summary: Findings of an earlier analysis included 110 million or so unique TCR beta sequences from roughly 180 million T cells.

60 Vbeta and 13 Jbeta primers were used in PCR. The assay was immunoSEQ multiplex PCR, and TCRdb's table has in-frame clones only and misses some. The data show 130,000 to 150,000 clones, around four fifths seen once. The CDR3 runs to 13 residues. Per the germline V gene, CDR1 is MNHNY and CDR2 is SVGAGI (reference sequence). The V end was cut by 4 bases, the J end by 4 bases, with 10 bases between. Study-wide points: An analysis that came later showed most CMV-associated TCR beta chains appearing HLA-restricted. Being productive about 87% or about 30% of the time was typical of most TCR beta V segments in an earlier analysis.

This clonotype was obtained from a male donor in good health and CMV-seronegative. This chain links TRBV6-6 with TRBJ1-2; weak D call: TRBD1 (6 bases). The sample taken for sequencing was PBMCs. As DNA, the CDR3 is TGTGCCAGCAGTTCTACAGGGACCTATGGCTACACCTTC. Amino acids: CASSSTGTYGYTF.